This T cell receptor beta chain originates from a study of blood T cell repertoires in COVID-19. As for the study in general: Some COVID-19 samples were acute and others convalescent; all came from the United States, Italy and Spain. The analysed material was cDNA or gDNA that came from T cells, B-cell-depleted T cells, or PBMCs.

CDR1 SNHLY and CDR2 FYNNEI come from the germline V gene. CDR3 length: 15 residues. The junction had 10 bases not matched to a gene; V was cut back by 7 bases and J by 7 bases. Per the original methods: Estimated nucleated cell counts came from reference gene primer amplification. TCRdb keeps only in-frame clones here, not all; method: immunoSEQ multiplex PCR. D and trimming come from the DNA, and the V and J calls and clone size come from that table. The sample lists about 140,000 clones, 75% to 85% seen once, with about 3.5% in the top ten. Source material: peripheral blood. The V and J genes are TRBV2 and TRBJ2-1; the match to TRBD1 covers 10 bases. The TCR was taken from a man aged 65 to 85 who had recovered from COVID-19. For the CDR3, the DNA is TGTGCCAGCACTTGGGACAGGGGAACGGAAAATGAGCAGTTCTTC. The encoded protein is CASTWDRGTENEQFF.